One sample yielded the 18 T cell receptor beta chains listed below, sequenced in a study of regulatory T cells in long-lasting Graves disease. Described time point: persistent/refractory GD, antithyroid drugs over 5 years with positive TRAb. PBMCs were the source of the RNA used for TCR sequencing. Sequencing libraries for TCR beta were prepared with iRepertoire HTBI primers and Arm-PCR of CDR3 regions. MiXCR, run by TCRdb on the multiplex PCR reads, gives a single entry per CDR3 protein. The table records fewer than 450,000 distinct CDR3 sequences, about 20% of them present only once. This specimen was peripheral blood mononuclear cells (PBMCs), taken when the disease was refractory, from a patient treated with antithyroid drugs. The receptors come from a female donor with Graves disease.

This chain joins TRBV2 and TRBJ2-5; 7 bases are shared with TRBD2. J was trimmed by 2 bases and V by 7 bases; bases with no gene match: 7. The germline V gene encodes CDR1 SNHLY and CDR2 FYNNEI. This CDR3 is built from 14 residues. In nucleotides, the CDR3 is TGTGCCAGCAAGGGAACAGCGGGACAAGAGACCCAGTACTTC. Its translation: CASKGTAGQETQYF. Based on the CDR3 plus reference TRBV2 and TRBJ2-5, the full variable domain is EPEVTQTPSHQVTQMGQEVILRCVPISNHLYFYWYRQILGQKVEFLVSFYNNEISEKSEIFDDQFSVERPDGSNFTLKIRSTKLEDSAMYFCASKGTAGQETQYFGPGTRLLVL.

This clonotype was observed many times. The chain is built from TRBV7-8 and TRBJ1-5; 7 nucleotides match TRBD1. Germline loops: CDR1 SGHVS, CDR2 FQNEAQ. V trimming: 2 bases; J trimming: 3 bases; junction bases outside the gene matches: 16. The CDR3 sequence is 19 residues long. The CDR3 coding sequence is TGTGCCAGCAGCTTAAGCTCAGGGGGACAGATAACCTACAATCAGCCCCAGCATTTT. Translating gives CASSLSSGGQITYNQPQHF.

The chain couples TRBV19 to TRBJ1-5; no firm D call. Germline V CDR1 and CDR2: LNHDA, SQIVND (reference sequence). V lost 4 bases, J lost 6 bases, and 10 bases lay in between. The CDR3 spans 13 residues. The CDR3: CASSTILSQPQHF. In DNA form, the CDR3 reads TGTGCCAGTAGTACCATCCTTTCTCAGCCCCAGCATTTT.

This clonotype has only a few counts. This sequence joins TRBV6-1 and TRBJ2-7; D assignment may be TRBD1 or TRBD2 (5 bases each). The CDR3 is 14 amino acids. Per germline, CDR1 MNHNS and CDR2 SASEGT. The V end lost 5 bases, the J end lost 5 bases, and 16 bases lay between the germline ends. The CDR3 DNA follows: TGTGCCAGCAGTAGAGGGGCGAGGCAAAACGAGCAGTACTTC. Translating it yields CASSRGARQNEQYF.

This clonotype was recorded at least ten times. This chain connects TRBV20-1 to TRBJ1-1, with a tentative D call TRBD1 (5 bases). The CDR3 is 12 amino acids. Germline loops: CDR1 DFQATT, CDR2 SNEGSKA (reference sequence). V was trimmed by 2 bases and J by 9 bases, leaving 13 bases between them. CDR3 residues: CSARHIEGKAFF. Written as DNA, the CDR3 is TGCAGTGCTAGACACATCGAGGGGAAAGCTTTCTTT.

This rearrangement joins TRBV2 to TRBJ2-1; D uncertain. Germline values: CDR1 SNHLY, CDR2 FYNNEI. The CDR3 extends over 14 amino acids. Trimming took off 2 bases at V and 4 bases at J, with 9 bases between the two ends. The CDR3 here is CASSESKLYNEQFF. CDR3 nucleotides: TGTGCCAGCAGTGAATCGAAGCTGTACAATGAGCAGTTCTTC.

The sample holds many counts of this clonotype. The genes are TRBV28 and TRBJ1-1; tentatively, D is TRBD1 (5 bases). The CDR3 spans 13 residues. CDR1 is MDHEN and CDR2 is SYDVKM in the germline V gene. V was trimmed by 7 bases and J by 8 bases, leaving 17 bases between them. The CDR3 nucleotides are TGTGCCAGCATTCCCGGGACTGTTCCCGAAGCTTTCTTT. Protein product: CASIPGTVPEAFF.

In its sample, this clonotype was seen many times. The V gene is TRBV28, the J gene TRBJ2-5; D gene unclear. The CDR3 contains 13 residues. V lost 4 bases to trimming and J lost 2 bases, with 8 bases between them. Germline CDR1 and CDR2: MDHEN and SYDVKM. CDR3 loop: CASSSGRQETQYF. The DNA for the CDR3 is TGTGCCAGCAGTTCCGGCAGGCAAGAGACCCAGTACTTC.

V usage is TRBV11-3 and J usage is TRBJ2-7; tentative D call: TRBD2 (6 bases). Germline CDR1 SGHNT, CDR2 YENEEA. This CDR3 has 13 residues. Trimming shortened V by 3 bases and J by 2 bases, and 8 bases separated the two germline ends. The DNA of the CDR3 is TGTGCCAGCAGCTTCGGGAGTGCCTACGAGCAGTACTTC. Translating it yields CASSFGSAYEQYF.

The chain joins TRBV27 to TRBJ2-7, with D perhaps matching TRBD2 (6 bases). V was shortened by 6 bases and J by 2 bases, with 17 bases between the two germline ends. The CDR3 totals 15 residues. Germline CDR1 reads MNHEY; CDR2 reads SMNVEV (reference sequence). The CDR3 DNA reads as TGTGCCAGCAGCTCCGGGACTCGACTAACCTACGAGCAGTACTTC. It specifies CASSSGTRLTYEQYF.

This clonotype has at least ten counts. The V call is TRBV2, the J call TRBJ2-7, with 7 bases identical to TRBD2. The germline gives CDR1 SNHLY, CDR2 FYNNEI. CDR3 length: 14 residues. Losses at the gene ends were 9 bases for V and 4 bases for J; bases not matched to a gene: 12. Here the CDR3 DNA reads TGTGCCAGGGGGCTTCGCGGGAGTACGTACGAGCAGTACTTC. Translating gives CARGLRGSTYEQYF.

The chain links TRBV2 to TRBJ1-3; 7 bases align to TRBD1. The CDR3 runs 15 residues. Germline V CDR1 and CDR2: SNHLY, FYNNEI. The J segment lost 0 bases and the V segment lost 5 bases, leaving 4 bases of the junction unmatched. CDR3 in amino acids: CASSQGGGSGNTIYF. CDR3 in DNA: TGTGCCAGCAGTCAAGGGGGCGGCTCTGGAAACACCATATATTTT. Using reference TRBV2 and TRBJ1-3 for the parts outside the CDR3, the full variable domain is EPEVTQTPSHQVTQMGQEVILRCVPISNHLYFYWYRQILGQKVEFLVSFYNNEISEKSEIFDDQFSVERPDGSNFTLKIRSTKLEDSAMYFCASSQGGGSGNTIYFGEGSWLTVV.

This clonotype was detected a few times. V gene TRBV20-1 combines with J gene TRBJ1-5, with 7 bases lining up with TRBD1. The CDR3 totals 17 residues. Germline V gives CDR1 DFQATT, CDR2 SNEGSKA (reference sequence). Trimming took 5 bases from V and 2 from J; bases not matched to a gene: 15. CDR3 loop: CSASTLFQGDRNQPQHF. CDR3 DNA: TGCAGTGCTTCTACATTGTTCCAGGGGGATCGCAATCAGCCCCAGCATTTT.

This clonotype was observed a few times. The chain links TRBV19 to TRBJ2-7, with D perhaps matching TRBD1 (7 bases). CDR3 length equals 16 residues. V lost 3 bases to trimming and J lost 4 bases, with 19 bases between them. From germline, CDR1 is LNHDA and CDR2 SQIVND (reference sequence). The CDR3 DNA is TGTGCCAGTAGTATTCAATTTGGAGGGGGCCTGTACGAGCAGTACTTC. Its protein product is CASSIQFGGGLYEQYF.

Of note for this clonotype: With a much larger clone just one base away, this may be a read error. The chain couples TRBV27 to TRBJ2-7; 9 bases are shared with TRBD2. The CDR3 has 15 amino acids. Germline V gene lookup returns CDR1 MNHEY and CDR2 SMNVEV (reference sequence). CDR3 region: CASRSSGEPSYKQYF. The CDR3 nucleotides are TGTGCCAGCAGGTCTAGCGGGGAACCGTCCTACAAGCAGTACTTC.

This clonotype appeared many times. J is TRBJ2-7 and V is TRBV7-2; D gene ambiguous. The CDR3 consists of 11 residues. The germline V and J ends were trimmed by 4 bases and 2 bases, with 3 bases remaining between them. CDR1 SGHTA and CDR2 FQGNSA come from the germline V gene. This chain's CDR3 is CASSSTYEQYF. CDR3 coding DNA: TGTGCCAGCAGCTCTACCTACGAGCAGTACTTC.

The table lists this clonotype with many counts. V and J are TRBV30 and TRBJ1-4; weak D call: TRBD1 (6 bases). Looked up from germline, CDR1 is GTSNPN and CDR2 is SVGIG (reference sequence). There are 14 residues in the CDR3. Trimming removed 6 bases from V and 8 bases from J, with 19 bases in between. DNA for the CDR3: TGTGCCTGTGGGGATACCCCAGGGGACGAAAAACTGTTTTTT. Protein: CACGDTPGDEKLFF.

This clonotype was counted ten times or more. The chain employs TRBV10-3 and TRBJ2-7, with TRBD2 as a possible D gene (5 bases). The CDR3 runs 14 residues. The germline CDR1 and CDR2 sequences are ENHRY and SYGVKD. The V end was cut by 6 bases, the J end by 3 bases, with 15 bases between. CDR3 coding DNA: TGTGCCATCAGCGATCTCGGAGGTTTCTACGAGCAGTACTTC. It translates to CAISDLGGFYEQYF.